These 7 T cell receptor beta chains came from one sample sequenced in a study of CD8+ T cells in alopecia areata. Described treatment: oral pan-JAK inhibitor, 5-10 mg twice daily. RNA was extracted and reverse transcribed into cDNA as the sequencing template. Repertoires were generated with immunoSEQ multiplex PCR, while TCRdb's copy carries only in-frame clones and drops some. The sample consists of some 150,000 clones, nearly 55% of them appearing once. The material sequenced was CD8+ T cells sorted from blood, taken at week 4, from a patient treated with tofacitinib. The receptors come from a human donor with alopecia areata.

This clone was seen more than once but under ten times. The chain carries TRBV9 and TRBJ1-1; D is undetermined. V lost 0 bases, J lost 7 bases, and 10 bases lay in between. The CDR3 loop spans 13 amino acids. The V gene's germline CDR1 is SGDLS and CDR2 YYNGEE. DNA of the CDR3: TGTGCCAGCAGCGTAGCCGGGCCGGATGAAGCTTTCTTT. It translates to CASSVAGPDEAFF. Together with reference TRBV9 and TRBJ1-1, the CDR3 gives the full variable domain: DSGVTQTPKHLITATGQRVTLRCSPRSGDLSVYWYQQSLDQGLQFLIQYYNGEERAKGNILERFSAQQFPDLHSELNLSSLELGDSALYFCASSVAGPDEAFFGQGTRLTVV.

The genes are TRBV5-5 and TRBJ2-3; no firm D call. The germline CDR1 and CDR2 sequences are SGHKS and YYEKEE (reference sequence). Trimming took 2 bases from V and 2 from J, leaving 18 bases between them. The CDR3 has 17 residues. The CDR3 spells CASSFPSRVTPTDTQYF. The CDR3 DNA is TGTGCCAGCAGCTTTCCTAGTCGGGTTACTCCCACAGATACGCAGTATTTT. Filled out from reference TRBV5-5 and TRBJ2-3, the complete variable domain reads DAGVTQSPTHLIKTRGQQVTLRCSPISGHKSVSWYQQVLGQGPQFIFQYYEKEERGRGNFPDRFSARQFPNYSSELNVNALLLGDSALYLCASSFPSRVTPTDTQYFGPGTRLTVL.

The CDR3 DNA follows: TGCGCCAGGAGGGGGGTGACTGAAGCTTTCTTT. This codes for CARRGVTEAFF. V usage is TRBV23-1 and J usage is TRBJ1-1, with D maybe TRBD1 (6 bases). TRBV23-1 is an open reading frame, and its role is uncertain. CDR3 size: 11 residues. V was pared by 9 bases and J by 5 bases, with 10 bases between.

CDR3 sequence reads: CASSLSFWGQNSPLHF. CDR3 coding DNA: TGTGCCAGCAGTTTATCGTTCTGGGGGCAGAATTCACCCCTCCACTTT. The rearrangement joins TRBV27 to TRBJ1-6, with D maybe TRBD1 (6 bases). CDR3 size: 16 residues. The germline V and J ends were trimmed by 0 bases and 7 bases, with 13 bases remaining between them. Germline V gene lookup returns CDR1 MNHEY and CDR2 SMNVEV (reference sequence).

The J gene is TRBJ2-7, the V gene TRBV6-6, with D possibly TRBD1 on 6 matching bases. This CDR3 region has 12 residues. V was clipped by 10 bases and J by 3 bases, with 13 bases between them. CDR1 is MNHNY and CDR2 is SVGAGI in the germline V gene (reference sequence). The CDR3 is CATSSRGYEQYF. CDR3 coding DNA: TGTGCCACTTCGAGCAGGGGCTACGAGCAGTACTTC.

A few counts support this clone. The rearrangement joins TRBV7-9 to TRBJ2-7; D possibly corresponds to TRBD1 (5 bases). Germline V gene data show CDR1 as SEHNR and CDR2 as FQNEAQ (reference sequence). The CDR3 has 15 residues. V lost 1 base, J lost 3 bases, and 13 bases lay in between. Written as DNA, the CDR3 is TGTGCCAGCAGCTTAGGGGCAAAGGGGTACTACGAGCAGTACTTC. Its translation is CASSLGAKGYYEQYF.

The chain uses TRBV13 and TRBJ1-5, with 7 bases that match TRBD1. CDR3 size: 17 residues. Per the germline V gene, CDR1 is PRHDT and CDR2 is FYEKMQ (reference sequence). Trimming took 2 bases from V and 6 from J; bases not matched to a gene: 13. CDR3 protein: CASSLSTVTGLAQPQHF. In DNA, the CDR3 is TGTGCCAGCAGCTTAAGTACCGTGACAGGGTTGGCTCAGCCCCAGCATTTT. The whole variable domain, remainder taken from reference TRBV13 and TRBJ1-5, is AAGVIQSPRHLIKEKRETATLKCYPIPRHDTVYWYQQGPGQDPQFLISFYEKMQSDKGSIPDRFSAQQFSDYHSELNMSSLELGDSALYFCASSLSTVTGLAQPQHFGDGTRLSIL.